What follows are 19 T cell receptor beta chains derived from one specimen sequenced in a study of CD8 T cells in Susac syndrome. Random hexamers were used to reverse transcribe the RNA input (roughly 0.5 to 1 ug). TCRdb processed the immunoSEQ multiplex PCR reads anew with MiXCR; each CDR3 protein has one entry. The table shows tens of thousands of distinct CDR3 sequences, with roughly 94% occurring only once. Sequencing was done on a sample of CD8+ T cells from PBMCs. These receptors originate from a human donor with multiple sclerosis.

CDR3 protein: CASSQSGGQNSYEQYF. The DNA of the CDR3 is TGCGCCAGCAGTCAATCGGGGGGACAGAACTCCTACGAGCAGTACTTC. The chain recombines TRBV23-1 with TRBJ2-7, with D perhaps matching TRBD1 (7 bases). TRBV23-1 qualifies as an ORF whose function is uncertain. The ends were cut back, 0 bases at V and 0 bases at J, with 12 bases in the middle. The length of the CDR3 is 16 residues.

The chain carries TRBV15 and TRBJ1-4; weak D call: TRBD1 (6 bases). Germline V gene data show CDR1 as LNHNV and CDR2 as YYDKDF (reference sequence). The CDR3 length is 13 residues. With 9 bases removed from V and 4 bases from J, the gap between germline ends came to 12 bases. CDR3 sequence: CATQGGLNEKLFF. CDR3 coding DNA: TGTGCCACGCAAGGGGGTCTTAATGAAAAACTGTTTTTT.

The V gene is TRBV7-2, the J gene TRBJ2-4; TRBD1 matches 9 bases. CDR3 length: 13 amino acids. The junction had 5 bases not matched to a gene; V was cut back by 5 bases and J by 9 bases. CDR1 and CDR2 (germline): SGHTA, FQGNSA. The CDR3 here is CASSPRQGGIQYF. The DNA for the CDR3 is TGTGCCAGCAGCCCACGACAGGGGGGCATTCAGTACTTC.

CDR3 amino acids: CASSVTGTLSETQYF. CDR3 sequence (DNA): TGTGCCAGCAGCGTAACAGGGACGCTTTCAGAGACCCAGTACTTC. The V gene is TRBV9, the J gene TRBJ2-5; a weak D match, TRBD1 (6 bases). This CDR3 region has 15 residues. V lost 1 base and J lost 4, with 14 bases in between. Germline V CDR1 and CDR2: SGDLS, YYNGEE.

The chain links TRBV20-1 to TRBJ2-7; D tentatively reads TRBD1 or TRBD2 (5 bases each). This CDR3 has 14 residues. Trimming shortened V by 2 bases and J by 3 bases, and 14 bases separated the two germline ends. Germline V gene lookup returns CDR1 DFQATT and CDR2 SNEGSKA (reference sequence). The CDR3 bases are TGCAGTGCTAGACTCAGGGAACGGGGCTACGAGCAGTACTTC. This translates into CSARLRERGYEQYF.

The chain joins TRBV30 to TRBJ2-5, with 7 bases identical to TRBD1. The germline V gene encodes CDR1 GTSNPN and CDR2 SVGIG (reference sequence). V lost 5 bases and J lost 0; bases outside the gene matches: 9. This CDR3 has 15 amino acids. In DNA form, the CDR3 reads TGTGCCTGGGCCACGACAGGGAACCACCAAGAGACCCAGTACTTC. It yields the protein CAWATTGNHQETQYF.

CDR3 protein: CAWSRTSSYNEQFF. In DNA form, the CDR3 reads TGTGCCTGGAGTAGGACGAGCTCCTACAATGAGCAGTTCTTC. The chain has TRBV30 and TRBJ2-1; D remains unclear. V lost 2 bases to trimming and J lost 0 bases, with 8 bases between them. The CDR3 sequence is 14 residues long. CDR1 is GTSNPN, CDR2 SVGIG, per germline (reference sequence).

This chain joins TRBV28 and TRBJ2-7; 7 bases are shared with TRBD1. The CDR3 runs 19 residues. V was clipped by 6 bases and J by 3 bases; unmatched bases: 23. Germline V CDR1 and CDR2: MDHEN, SYDVKM. CDR3 nucleotide sequence: TGTGCCAGCAGACCGTCGGCGGACAGGTTGGGGGTAATAGACTACGAGCAGTACTTC. Its translation: CASRPSADRLGVIDYEQYF.

The J gene is TRBJ1-2, the V gene TRBV29-1; no definite D call. The CDR3 has 11 residues. Per germline, CDR1 SQVTM and CDR2 ANQGSEA. Trimming removed 0 bases from V and 4 bases from J, with 3 bases in between. CDR3: CSVEDRYGYTF. In nucleotides, the CDR3 is TGCAGCGTTGAAGACCGCTATGGCTACACCTTC.

V and J are TRBV7-9 and TRBJ2-1, with TRBD2 matching over 11 bases. The CDR3 has 15 amino acids. Germline V gives CDR1 SEHNR, CDR2 FQNEAQ (reference sequence). The V segment lost 5 bases and the J segment 5 bases; nucleotides outside the gene matches: 5. CDR3 in amino acids: CASSLTSGTDNEQFF. CDR3 nucleotide sequence: TGTGCCAGCAGCCTGACTAGCGGGACTGACAATGAGCAGTTCTTC.

V usage is TRBV27 and J usage is TRBJ2-2, with D tentatively TRBD1 (5 bases). This CDR3 has 15 amino acids. In germline, CDR1 is MNHEY, CDR2 SMNVEV (reference sequence). V was shortened by 3 bases and J by 4 bases, with 12 bases between the two germline ends. CDR3 sequence (DNA): TGTGCCAGCAGTTTCCTGTCCCAGGGCACCGGGGAGCTGTTTTTT. It encodes CASSFLSQGTGELFF.

The chain employs TRBV28 and TRBJ1-5, with TRBD1 matching 8 bases. V shed 9 bases and J 9 bases; nucleotides not matched to a gene: 16. The germline gives CDR1 MDHEN, CDR2 SYDVKM. The CDR3 totals 15 residues. DNA for the CDR3: TGTGCCAGTACCCTAGGGGGACAGGACGCTGGGCCCCAGCATTTT. Encoded protein: CASTLGGQDAGPQHF.

The rearrangement links TRBV20-1 to TRBJ2-7, with 9 bases lining up with TRBD2. The junction had 7 bases not matched to a gene; V was cut back by 1 base and J by 3 bases. The CDR3 runs 15 residues. CDR1 and CDR2 from the germline V gene are DFQATT and SNEGSKA (reference sequence). CDR3 sequence (DNA): TGCAGTGCTAGAGCCCTGGGTAGCGGGAGCTACGAGCAGTACTTC. Amino acids: CSARALGSGSYEQYF.

This rearrangement joins TRBV12-3 or TRBV12-4 to TRBJ2-1, with 11 bases identical to TRBD2. V shed 4 bases, J shed 6 bases, and the junction held 2 bases outside the gene matches. There are 14 residues in the CDR3. DNA of the CDR3: TGTGCCAGCAGTTCCCTAGCGGGAGGCAATGAGCAGTTCTTC. Translated: CASSSLAGGNEQFF.

J is TRBJ2-1 and V is TRBV5-1, with D perhaps TRBD1 or TRBD2 (5 bases each). The CDR3 loop spans 14 amino acids. CDR1 and CDR2 (germline): SGHRS, YFSETQ. The ends were cut back, 2 bases at V and 8 bases at J, with 14 bases in the middle. The CDR3 region has the DNA TGCGCCAGCAGCTTCGAGAGGGGTTGGGATGAGCAGTTCTTC. Translating it yields CASSFERGWDEQFF.

This chain links TRBV15 with TRBJ2-7; possibly TRBD2 for D (7 bases). This CDR3 contains 15 residues. The germline V gene encodes CDR1 LNHNV and CDR2 YYDKDF (reference sequence). The germline V and J ends were trimmed by 5 bases and 2 bases, with 16 bases remaining between them. The CDR3 DNA reads as TGTGCCACCAGCCCCCGGCGGGGGCCGACCTACGAGCAGTACTTC. Protein: CATSPRRGPTYEQYF. Combining the CDR3 with reference TRBV15 and TRBJ2-7 gives the whole variable domain DAMVIQNPRYQVTQFGKPVTLSCSQTLNHNVMYWYQQKSSQAPKLLFHYYDKDFNNEADTPDNFQSRRPNTSFCFLDIRSPGLGDTAMYLCATSPRRGPTYEQYFGPGTRLTVT.

This sequence joins TRBV5-1 and TRBJ2-7; 9 nucleotides line up with TRBD1. Germline CDR1 and CDR2: SGHRS and YFSETQ. The CDR3 is 18 amino acids. V lost 2 bases to trimming and J lost 0 bases; unmatched junction nucleotides: 12. The CDR3 is CASSLLGMGTGPSYEQYF. The CDR3 region has the DNA TGCGCCAGCAGCTTACTCGGTATGGGGACAGGGCCCTCCTACGAGCAGTACTTC.

The rearrangement links TRBV6-6 to TRBJ1-4; D ambiguous. The CDR3 extends over 15 amino acids. Deletions cut 1 base from V and 2 bases from J, with 8 bases between. Germline V gene sequence: CDR1 MNHNY, CDR2 SVGAGI (reference sequence). The CDR3 loop is CASSYLGNTNEKLFF. In DNA, the CDR3 is TGTGCCAGCAGTTACTTAGGGAACACTAATGAAAAACTGTTTTTT.

About this clonotype: Germline and junction disagree at one end, which may indicate a read error. This chain joins TRBV11-2 and TRBJ1-5, with D hard to call. The CDR3 covers 12 residues. Per the germline V gene, CDR1 is SGHAT and CDR2 is FQNNGV. The chain's CDR3 is CASSDLNQPQLF. In nucleotides, the CDR3 is TGTGCCAGCAGCGATTTAAATCAGCCCCAGCTTTTT.